The next 24 T cell receptor beta chains were all read from a single sample in a study of shared clonotypes between healthy human individuals. The table came from immunoSEQ multiplex PCR; TCRdb's copy has only in-frame clones and leaves some out. The table has a few million clones, roughly 95% seen once. Material for sequencing was naive CD4+ T cells sorted from blood. Described subset: CD45RA+ positively selected. Source of these receptors: a man aged 18 to 29 in good health.

The genes are TRBV5-1 and TRBJ2-2; TRBD2 aligns across 8 bases. The germline V gene has CDR1 SGHRS and CDR2 YFSETQ. J was trimmed by 0 bases and V by 1 base; bases with no gene match: 14. CDR3 length: 20 residues. This CDR3 reads CASSLRQVYSGTSNTGELFF. The CDR3 DNA reads TGCGCCAGCAGCTTGAGACAAGTCTATAGCGGGACTTCGAACACCGGGGAGCTGTTTTTT.

The chain joins TRBV27 to TRBJ1-1; D is perhaps TRBD1 (6 bases). Trimming left V 3 bases short and J 1 base short, with 9 bases between. The CDR3 spans 14 residues. CDR1 is MNHEY, CDR2 SMNVEV, per germline (reference sequence). The CDR3 nucleotides are TGTGCCAGCAGTTTTTTGGGGGCGAACACTGAAGCTTTCTTT. As protein: CASSFLGANTEAFF.

This clone was seen only once. The same CDR3 arises from other DNA sequences in this sample as well. V and J are TRBV5-1 and TRBJ2-3, with 11 bases aligning to TRBD2. The CDR3 spans 16 residues. After removal of 3 bases from V and 0 bases from J, the junction contained 3 bases not matched to a gene. Germline CDR1 is SGHRS and CDR2 is YFSETQ. The DNA for the CDR3 is TGCGCCAGCAGCTGGGGGACTAGCGGAAGCACAGATACGCAGTATTTT. It codes for CASSWGTSGSTDTQYF.

This chain joins TRBV9 and TRBJ2-5; 8 bases are a match to TRBD1. Per germline, CDR1 SGDLS and CDR2 YYNGEE. There are 14 residues in the CDR3. The V gene end was trimmed by 6 bases and the J gene end by 5 bases; junction bases not matched to a gene: 9. The DNA of the CDR3 is TGTGCCAGCAATACGGGACAGGCGGGGGAGACCCAGTACTTC. Protein product: CASNTGQAGETQYF.

The V and J genes are TRBV19 and TRBJ1-5, with a weak D call TRBD1 (5 bases). The V gene lost 3 bases and the J gene lost 5 bases, with 14 bases spanning the gap. The CDR3 sequence is 15 residues long. Germline CDR1 reads LNHDA; CDR2 reads SQIVND (reference sequence). Here the CDR3 DNA reads TGTGCCAGTAGTATCCTTCAGGGTTTATATCAGCCCCAGCATTTT. Its protein is CASSILQGLYQPQHF.

The genes are TRBV6-1 and TRBJ1-5; 8 nucleotides align to TRBD1. Per the germline V gene, CDR1 is MNHNS and CDR2 is SASEGT. The CDR3 covers 15 residues. Germline trimming cut 6 bases from V and 7 bases from J; bases unmatched to any gene: 11. The CDR3 protein is CASSGTGLGGQPQHF. The CDR3 DNA follows: TGTGCCAGCAGCGGGACAGGTTTGGGCGGCCAGCCCCAGCATTTT.

This sequence joins TRBV5-4 and TRBJ2-3; D is perhaps TRBD1 (6 bases). V lost 4 bases to trimming and J lost 6 bases, with 18 bases between them. The CDR3 spans 15 residues. The germline V gene has CDR1 SGHNT and CDR2 YYREEE (reference sequence). The CDR3 DNA sequence: TGTGCCAGCAGCCTCCGGGACATATCGATGGATACGCAGTATTTT. Its protein is CASSLRDISMDTQYF.

The rearrangement uses TRBV4-3 and TRBJ2-5; D gene ambiguous. This CDR3 comprises 11 residues. The V gene lost 6 bases and the J gene lost 5 bases, with 7 bases spanning the gap. CDR1 is LGHNA, CDR2 YSLEER, per germline. The CDR3 reads CASRPGETQYF. The CDR3 nucleotides read TGCGCCAGCAGGCCAGGCGAGACCCAGTACTTC.

The CDR3 spells CASMRTAAYNEQFF. The CDR3 DNA follows: TGTGCCAGTATGAGGACAGCGGCTTACAATGAGCAGTTCTTC. The V gene is TRBV6-5, the J gene TRBJ2-1; D perhaps matches TRBD1 (6 bases). The CDR3 consists of 14 residues. Trimming took 9 bases from V and 4 from J, leaving 16 bases between them. The germline V gene has CDR1 MNHEY and CDR2 SVGAGI.

The chain combines TRBV4-3 with TRBJ2-7, with TRBD1 identical over 7 bases. The CDR3 length is 15 residues. With V trimmed by 3 bases and J by 0 bases, 5 bases remained unmatched. In germline, CDR1 is LGHNA, CDR2 YSLEER. In DNA, the CDR3 is TGCGCCAGCAGCCACAGACAGGGCCCCTCCTACGAGCAGTACTTC. This gives the protein CASSHRQGPSYEQYF.

The rearrangement uses TRBV11-3 and TRBJ2-7; TRBD1 might be the D (6 bases). Germline V CDR1 and CDR2: SGHNT, YENEEA. The CDR3 is made up of 13 amino acids. The CDR3 reads CANRAPGSGEQYF. The CDR3 bases are TGTGCAAACAGGGCTCCGGGTTCGGGAGAGCAGTACTTC.

The chain has TRBV6-1 and TRBJ1-4; D not resolved. Germline V lookup: CDR1 MNHNS, CDR2 SASEGT. The CDR3 loop spans 12 amino acids. With 0 bases removed from V and 12 bases from J, the gap between germline ends came to 8 bases. The CDR3 region has the DNA TGTGCCAGCAGTGAAGCGGGAGCCGAACTGTTTTTT. Translation: CASSEAGAELFF.

The chain links TRBV5-1 to TRBJ1-6; no clear D. The germline gives CDR1 SGHRS, CDR2 YFSETQ. V shed 9 bases and J shed 9 bases, with 19 bases lying between them. CDR3 size: 14 residues. Written as DNA, the CDR3 is TGCGCCACCCACAGTGGCCCTATCGGTTCACCCCTCCACTTT. It specifies CATHSGPIGSPLHF.

This clone has a single count. The V call is TRBV13, the J call TRBJ1-1, with D tentatively TRBD1 (6 bases). V lost 5 bases, J lost 2 bases, and 12 bases lay in between. This CDR3 comprises 14 residues. The V gene's germline CDR1 is PRHDT and CDR2 FYEKMQ (reference sequence). CDR3 bases: TGTGCCAGCAGCCTTTACAGGGCTAACACTGAAGCTTTCTTT. This encodes CASSLYRANTEAFF.

With respect to this clone: The sample carries other DNA sequences with the same CDR3. The gene calls are TRBV5-1 and TRBJ1-1; weak D call: TRBD1 (6 bases). Trimming removed 4 bases at V and 1 base at J, with 11 bases between. Germline V gene data show CDR1 as SGHRS and CDR2 as YFSETQ. The CDR3 sequence is 14 residues long. Here the CDR3 reads CASSLGQTNTEAFF. CDR3 bases: TGCGCCAGCAGCCTCGGACAGACGAACACTGAAGCTTTCTTT.

This clone occurred once. This chain's CDR3 is CASSPDRLGNQPQHF. CDR3 nucleotides: TGTGCCAGCAGCCCGGACAGGCTTGGCAATCAGCCCCAGCATTTT. This chain uses TRBV6-5 with TRBJ1-5, with 7 bases fitting TRBD1. With V trimmed by 6 bases and J by 2 bases, 7 bases remained unmatched. Germline loops: CDR1 MNHEY, CDR2 SVGAGI. This CDR3 is built from 15 residues.

Here the CDR3 DNA reads TGTGCCAGCAGGTCGCAGGGGGGGGGCAATCAGCCCCAGCATTTT. This codes for CASRSQGGGNQPQHF. This sequence joins TRBV7-2 and TRBJ1-5; 7 bases match TRBD1. Losses at the gene ends were 6 bases for V and 2 bases for J; bases not matched to a gene: 7. CDR1 is SGHTA, CDR2 FQGNSA, per germline. This CDR3 contains 15 residues.

The J gene is TRBJ2-7, the V gene TRBV4-2; no firm D call. The length of the CDR3 is 15 residues. Trimming removed 0 bases from V and 0 bases from J, with 9 bases in between. Germline V gene data show CDR1 as LGHNA and CDR2 as YNFKEQ. The CDR3 DNA reads as TGTGCCAGCAGCCAAGATTCTGCGGCCTCCTACGAGCAGTACTTC. Residues: CASSQDSAASYEQYF.

The V gene is TRBV7-2, the J gene TRBJ2-7; TRBD1 matches 8 bases. Germline trimming cut 1 base from V and 3 bases from J; bases unmatched to any gene: 5. The CDR3 contains 15 residues. Germline V CDR1 and CDR2: SGHTA, FQGNSA. CDR3 sequence (DNA): TGTGCCAGCAGCTTAGAGGCAGGGGGCGGCTACGAGCAGTACTTC. Residues: CASSLEAGGGYEQYF.

The chain recombines TRBV11-2 with TRBJ2-2; TRBD2 aligns across 7 bases. This CDR3 region has 17 residues. The trim removed 3 bases at V and 1 base at J, leaving 8 bases unmatched. Germline loops: CDR1 SGHAT, CDR2 FQNNGV. The CDR3 is CASSFQRLAENTGELFF. As DNA, the CDR3 is TGTGCCAGCAGCTTTCAGAGACTAGCAGAGAACACCGGGGAGCTGTTTTTT.

The rearrangement uses TRBV7-9 and TRBJ2-2; 8 bases agree with TRBD2. This CDR3 region has 15 residues. Germline lookup yields CDR1 SEHNR and CDR2 FQNEAQ (reference sequence). The V segment lost 1 base and the J segment 3 bases; nucleotides outside the gene matches: 1. This chain's CDR3 is CASSLGRGDTGELFF. The CDR3 DNA reads TGTGCCAGCAGCTTAGGGCGGGGGGACACCGGGGAGCTGTTTTTT.

The rearrangement links TRBV18 to TRBJ2-3; TRBD2 aligns across 8 bases. With 0 bases clipped from V and 4 bases from J, the junction kept 15 bases outside the gene matches. CDR3 length equals 19 residues. Germline CDR1 is KGHSH and CDR2 is LQKENI. The CDR3 spells CASSPPNNLISGRPDTQYF. The DNA for the CDR3 is TGTGCCAGCTCACCACCGAATAATCTTATAAGCGGGAGACCAGATACGCAGTATTTT.

This chain uses TRBV6-6 with TRBJ2-7; TRBD2 is a possible D gene (6 bases). Trimming removed 5 bases at V and 0 bases at J, with 11 bases between. CDR3 size: 14 residues. Germline V gives CDR1 MNHNY, CDR2 SVGAGI (reference sequence). The CDR3 bases are TGTGCCAGCAGTCTCAGCGGGCTCTCCTACGAGCAGTACTTC. This translates into CASSLSGLSYEQYF.

This chain joins TRBV6-5 and TRBJ2-7, with 8 nucleotides matching TRBD1. This CDR3 spans 15 amino acids. Germline-derived CDR1 and CDR2 are MNHEY and SVGAGI. The trim removed 2 bases at V and 5 bases at J, leaving 8 bases unmatched. CDR3 region: CASSYTNRGENEQYF. As DNA, the CDR3 is TGTGCCAGCAGTTACACAAACAGGGGGGAGAACGAGCAGTACTTC.